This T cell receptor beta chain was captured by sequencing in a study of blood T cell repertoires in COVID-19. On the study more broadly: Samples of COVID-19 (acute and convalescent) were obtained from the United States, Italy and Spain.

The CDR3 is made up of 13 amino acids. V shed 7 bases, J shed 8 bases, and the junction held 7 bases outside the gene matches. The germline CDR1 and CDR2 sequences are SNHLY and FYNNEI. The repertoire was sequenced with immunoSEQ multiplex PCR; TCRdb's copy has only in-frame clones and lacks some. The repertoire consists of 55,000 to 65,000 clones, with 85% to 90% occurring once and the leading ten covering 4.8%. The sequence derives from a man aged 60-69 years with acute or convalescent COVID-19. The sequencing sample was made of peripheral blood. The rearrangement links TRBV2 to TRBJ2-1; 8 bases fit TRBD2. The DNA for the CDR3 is TGTGCCAGCATCTCTAGCGGGCGGGATGAGCAGTTCTTC. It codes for CASISSGRDEQFF.